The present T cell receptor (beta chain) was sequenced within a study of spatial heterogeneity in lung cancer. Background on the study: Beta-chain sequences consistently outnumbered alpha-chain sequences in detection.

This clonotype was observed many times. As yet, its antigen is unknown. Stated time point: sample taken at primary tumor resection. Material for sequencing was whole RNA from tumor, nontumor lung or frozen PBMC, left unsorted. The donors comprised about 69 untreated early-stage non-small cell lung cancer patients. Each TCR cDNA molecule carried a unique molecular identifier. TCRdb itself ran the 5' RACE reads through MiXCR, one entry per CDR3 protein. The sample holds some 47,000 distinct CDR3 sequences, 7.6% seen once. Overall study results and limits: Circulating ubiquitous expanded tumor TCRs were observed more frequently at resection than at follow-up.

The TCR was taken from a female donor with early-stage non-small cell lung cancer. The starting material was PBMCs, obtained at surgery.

In DNA, the CDR3 is TGTGCCAGCAGACGAGCCGACAATGAGCAGTTCTTC. This translates into CASRRADNEQFF. This chain joins TRBV6-5 and TRBJ2-1; no reliable D call. The CDR3 is 12 residues long. The germline CDR1 and CDR2 sequences are MNHEY and SVGAGI. Trimming stripped 6 bases from V and 5 bases from J, with 8 bases between.